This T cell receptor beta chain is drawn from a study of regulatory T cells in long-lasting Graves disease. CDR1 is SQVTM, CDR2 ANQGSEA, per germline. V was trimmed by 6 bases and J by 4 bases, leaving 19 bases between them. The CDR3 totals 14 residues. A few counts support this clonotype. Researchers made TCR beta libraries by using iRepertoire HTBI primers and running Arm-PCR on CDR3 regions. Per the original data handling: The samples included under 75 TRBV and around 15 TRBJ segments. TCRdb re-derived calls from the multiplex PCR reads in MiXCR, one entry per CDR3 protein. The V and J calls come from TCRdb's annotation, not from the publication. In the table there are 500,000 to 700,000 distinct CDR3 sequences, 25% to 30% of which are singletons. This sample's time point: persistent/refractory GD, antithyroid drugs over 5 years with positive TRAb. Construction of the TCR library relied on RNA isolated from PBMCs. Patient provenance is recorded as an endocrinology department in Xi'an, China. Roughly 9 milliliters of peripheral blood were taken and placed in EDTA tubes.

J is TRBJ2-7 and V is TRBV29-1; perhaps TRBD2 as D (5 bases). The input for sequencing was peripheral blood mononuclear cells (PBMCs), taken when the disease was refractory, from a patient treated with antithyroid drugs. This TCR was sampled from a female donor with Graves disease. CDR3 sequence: CSVTEGVRFYEQYF. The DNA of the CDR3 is TGCAGCGTCACCGAGGGTGTTCGGTTTTACGAGCAGTACTTC.